This record covers a single T cell receptor (beta chain). This sample is drawn from a study of blood T cell repertoires in COVID-19. In the original analysis: Amplified reference gene primers provided the basis for estimating nucleated cell counts. Clones were read by immunoSEQ multiplex PCR, and TCRdb kept only the in-frame ones, dropping some. That table is the source of V, J and clone size, and D and trimming were worked out from the DNA. Of 150,000 to 200,000 clones in the sample, about four fifths were seen once. The sequenced sample was peripheral blood. The source of this sequence is a man between 60 and 75 years old with active or convalescent COVID-19.

Here the CDR3 reads CASRSGLRVGDTQYF. The DNA for the CDR3 is TGTGCCAGCAGGTCTGGGTTGAGGGTTGGAGATACGCAGTATTTT. This chain links TRBV7-9 with TRBJ2-3, with TRBD2 as a possible D gene (5 bases). Between the trimmed V and J ends, which lost 6 bases and 5 bases, there was a span of 18 bases. CDR3 size: 15 residues. Looked up from germline, CDR1 is SEHNR and CDR2 is FQNEAQ (reference sequence).